Included here is one T cell receptor (beta chain) sequence, with context. Its antigen is not known. PCR used 60 Vbeta primers and 13 Jbeta primers. Assay: immunoSEQ multiplex PCR; the TCRdb copy retains only in-frame clones and omits some. This table has 150,000 or so clones, about three quarters appearing once. The sample belongs to a study of cytomegalovirus exposure and HLA in healthy donors. General study results and limits: Indistinguishability led to the exclusion of some V segments, TRBV6-2 and TRBV6-3 included. A later analysis linked a missense variant in DCLRE1C to the trimming of TCR beta V and J genes. Being productive about 87% or about 30% of the time was typical of most TCR beta V segments in an earlier analysis. Under in vitro conditions, three CMV-associated chains were confirmed as specific for CMV antigens.

CDR3 length: 17 residues. Germline V lookup: CDR1 SGHRS, CDR2 YFSETQ. With 3 bases clipped from V and 0 bases from J, the junction kept 7 bases outside the gene matches. The source of this sequence is a female donor in good health and CMV-seronegative. J is TRBJ2-2 and V is TRBV5-1; 8 bases are shared with TRBD1. The sample was PBMCs. CDR3 loop: CASSSSHRGSNTGELFF. CDR3 coding DNA: TGCGCCAGCAGCTCTTCCCACAGGGGGTCGAACACCGGGGAGCTGTTTTTT.